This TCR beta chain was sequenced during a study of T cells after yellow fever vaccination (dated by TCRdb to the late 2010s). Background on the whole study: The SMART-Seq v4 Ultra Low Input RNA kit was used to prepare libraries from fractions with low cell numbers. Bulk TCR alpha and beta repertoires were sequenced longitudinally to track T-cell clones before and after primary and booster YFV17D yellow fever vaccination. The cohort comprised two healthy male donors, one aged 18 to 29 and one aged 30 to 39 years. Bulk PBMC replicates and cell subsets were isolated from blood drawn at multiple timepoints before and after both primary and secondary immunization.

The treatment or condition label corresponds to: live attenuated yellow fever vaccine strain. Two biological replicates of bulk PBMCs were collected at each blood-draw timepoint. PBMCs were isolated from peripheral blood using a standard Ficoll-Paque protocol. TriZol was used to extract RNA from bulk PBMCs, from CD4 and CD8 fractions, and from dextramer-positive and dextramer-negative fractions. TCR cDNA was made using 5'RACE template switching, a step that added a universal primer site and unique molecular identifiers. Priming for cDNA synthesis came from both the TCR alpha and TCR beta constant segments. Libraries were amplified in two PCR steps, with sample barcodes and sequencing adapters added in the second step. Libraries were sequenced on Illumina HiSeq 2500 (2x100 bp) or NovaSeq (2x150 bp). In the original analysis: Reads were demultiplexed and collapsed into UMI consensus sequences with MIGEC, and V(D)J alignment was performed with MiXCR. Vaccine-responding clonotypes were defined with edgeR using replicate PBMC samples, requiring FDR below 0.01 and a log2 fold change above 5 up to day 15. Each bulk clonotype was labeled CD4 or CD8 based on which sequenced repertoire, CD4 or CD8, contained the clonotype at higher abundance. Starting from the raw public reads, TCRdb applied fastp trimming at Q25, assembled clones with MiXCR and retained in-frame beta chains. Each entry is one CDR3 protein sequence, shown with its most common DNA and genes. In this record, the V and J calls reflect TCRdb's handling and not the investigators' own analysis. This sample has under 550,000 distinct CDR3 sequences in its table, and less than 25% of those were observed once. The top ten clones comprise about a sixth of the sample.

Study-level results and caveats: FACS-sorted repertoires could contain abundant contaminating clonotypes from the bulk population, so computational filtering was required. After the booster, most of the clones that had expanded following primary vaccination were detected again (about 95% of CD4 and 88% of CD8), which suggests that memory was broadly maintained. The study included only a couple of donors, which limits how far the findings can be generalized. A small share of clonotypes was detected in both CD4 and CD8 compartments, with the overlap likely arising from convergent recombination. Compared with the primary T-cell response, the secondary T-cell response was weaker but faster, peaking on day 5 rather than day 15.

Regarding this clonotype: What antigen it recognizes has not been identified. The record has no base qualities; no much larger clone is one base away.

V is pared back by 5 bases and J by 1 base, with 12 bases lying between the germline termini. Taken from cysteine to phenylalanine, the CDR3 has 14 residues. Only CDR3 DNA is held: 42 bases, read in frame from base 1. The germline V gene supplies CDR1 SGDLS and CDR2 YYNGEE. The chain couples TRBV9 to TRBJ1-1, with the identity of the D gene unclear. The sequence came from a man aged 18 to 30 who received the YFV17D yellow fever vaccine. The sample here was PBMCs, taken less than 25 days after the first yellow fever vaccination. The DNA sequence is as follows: TGTGCCAGCAGTCGCTTGGCGGAGAACACTGAAGCTTTCTTT. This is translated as CASSRLAENTEAFF.